The clone carrying this T cell receptor beta chain showed up just a few times. Its antigen is currently unknown. The study, taken as a whole, reports: The larger-cohort validation was restricted to a single TCR beta V-J rearrangement rather than whole repertoires. Greatest tumor Treg TCR overlap was with tumor naive CD4+ cells. Tumor memory CD4+ T cell TCR gene usage was found to cluster with blood and lymph node memory CD4+ cells and with lymph node naive CD4+ cells.

Full-length variable regions came from constant-region reverse primers plus semi-nested Nested Universal Primer A PCR. MiXCR, applied by TCRdb to the 5' RACE reads, yields one record per CDR3 protein. This sample has 46,000 or so distinct CDR3 sequences, with roughly 20% found just once. Tregs were sorted as CD4+CD25+CD127-/low cells. Per the germline V gene, CDR1 is MGHRA and CDR2 is YSYEKL. CDR3 length: 15 residues. The V end lost 3 bases, the J end lost 3 bases, and 15 bases lay between the germline ends. V usage is TRBV4-1 and J usage is TRBJ2-7; D possibly corresponds to TRBD2 (6 bases). The TCR was taken from a female donor with breast cancer. Sequences were obtained from Tregs sorted from a lymph node. CDR3 region: CASSHKTSEYYEQYF. CDR3 bases: TGCGCCAGCAGCCACAAGACTAGTGAGTACTACGAGCAGTACTTC.